The 30 T cell receptor beta chains below all came from one sample that was sequenced in a study of spatial heterogeneity in lung cancer. Time point here: blood taken at disease recurrence. No cell sorting; template was whole RNA from tumor, lung tissue or PBMC. MiXCR, applied by TCRdb to the 5' RACE reads, yields one record per CDR3 protein. The sample consists of 7,500 to 10,000 distinct CDR3 sequences, nearly 4% of them appearing once. This material consisted of PBMCs, taken at recurrence. These receptors came from a female donor with early-stage non-small cell lung cancer.

This clonotype was recorded many times. This beta chain represents an off-target read in a library built for alpha chains; its size is of limited meaning. The CDR3 DNA is TGTGCCAGCAGGCTACCACAGGGGGGGGTGACTGAAGCTTTCTTT. This codes for CASRLPQGGVTEAFF. The chain joins TRBV28 to TRBJ1-1, with 8 nucleotides matching TRBD1. The CDR3 is 15 residues long. V gave up 6 bases and J gave up 5 bases; unmatched junction bases: 11. The germline gives CDR1 MDHEN, CDR2 SYDVKM.

This clonotype has ten or more counts. This beta chain is an unintended read in a library built for alpha chains; its size means little. The genes are TRBV5-1 and TRBJ2-3; tentative D call: TRBD2 (7 bases). Germline V gene data show CDR1 as SGHRS and CDR2 as YFSETQ. CDR3 size: 13 residues. The V gene lost 7 bases and the J gene lost 5 bases, with 14 bases spanning the gap. The CDR3, as DNA: TGCGCCAGCTCAAGGGGGGGCCAAGATACGCAGTATTTT. Its protein is CASSRGGQDTQYF.

This clonotype occurred many times. The size of this beta chain means little, since it is a stray read in a library made for alpha chains. V and J are TRBV7-2 and TRBJ2-5; D gene uncertain. CDR3 size: 12 residues. Between the trimmed V and J ends, which lost 3 bases and 0 bases, there was a span of 2 bases. The germline V gene has CDR1 SGHTA and CDR2 FQGNSA. The CDR3 nucleotides are TGTGCCAGCAGCTTCGACCAAGAGACCCAGTACTTC. Protein product: CASSFDQETQYF.

In this sample, this clonotype turned up many times. Little can be read into the size of this beta chain, an off-target read in a library designed for alpha chains. This sequence joins TRBV5-1 and TRBJ2-2, with D possibly matching TRBD2 (5 bases). V dropped 3 bases and J dropped 4 bases, with 10 bases sitting between them. CDR3 length: 14 amino acids. Germline V gives CDR1 SGHRS, CDR2 YFSETQ. The CDR3 coding sequence is TGCGCCAGCAGCTCCGAGGGCCTCACCGGGGAGCTGTTTTTT. It specifies CASSSEGLTGELFF.

Many counts were recorded for this clonotype. As an off-target read in a library built for alpha chains, this beta chain has a frequency of little significance. This sequence joins TRBV5-4 and TRBJ2-7, with 13 bases matching TRBD2. The J segment lost 2 bases and the V segment lost 4 bases, leaving 6 bases of the junction unmatched. In germline, CDR1 is SGHNT, CDR2 YYREEE (reference sequence). This CDR3 has 16 residues. The CDR3 DNA reads as TGTGCCAGCAGCCCCGGGACTAGCGGGGTTCCCTACGAGCAGTACTTC. This sequence encodes CASSPGTSGVPYEQYF.

This clonotype was observed at least ten times. In a library made to pick up alpha chains, this beta chain is a stray read with a size that means little. J is TRBJ2-7 and V is TRBV6-2 or TRBV6-3, with 7 bases lining up with TRBD1. This CDR3 has 15 amino acids. Germline CDR1 is MNHEY and CDR2 is SVGEGT. J was trimmed by 1 base and V by 6 bases; bases with no gene match: 9. The CDR3 here is CASSPQGTDSYEQYF. The CDR3 DNA is TGTGCCAGCAGCCCACAGGGGACCGATTCCTACGAGCAGTACTTC.

This clonotype was seen repeatedly, ten times or more. The library was designed around alpha chains, so this beta chain is a stray read whose abundance carries little weight. V gene TRBV20-1 combines with J gene TRBJ2-3; 12 bases line up with TRBD2. Germline loops: CDR1 DFQATT, CDR2 SNEGSKA (reference sequence). V shed 5 bases, J shed 5 bases, and the junction held 11 bases outside the gene matches. CDR3 length: 16 residues. CDR3 sequence (DNA): TGCAGTGCTCGCCATCTTTCTAGCGGGGGGGGAGATACGCAGTATTTT. It codes for CSARHLSSGGGDTQYF.

This clonotype was recorded many times. This beta chain is a stray read from a library made for alpha chains; its abundance is not meaningful. CDR3 nucleotide sequence: TGTGCCAGCAGCCAAGATGGGGTCGCCTACGAGCAGTACTTC. Residues: CASSQDGVAYEQYF. The chain carries TRBV4-2 and TRBJ2-7, with D unclear. V lost 0 bases and J lost 2, with 8 bases in between. The V gene's germline CDR1 is LGHNA and CDR2 YNFKEQ. The CDR3 consists of 14 residues.

About this clonotype: The size of this beta chain means little, since it is a stray read in a library made for alpha chains. This chain connects TRBV20-1 to TRBJ2-1, with 9 bases aligning to TRBD2. V lost 6 bases, J lost 3 bases, and 9 bases stayed unmatched. The CDR3 length is 15 residues. CDR1 and CDR2 (germline): DFQATT, SNEGSKA (reference sequence). The CDR3 coding sequence is TGCAGTGCGAGCGGGGGGACGAAGGTCTACAATGAGCAGTTCTTC. Residues: CSASGGTKVYNEQFF.

This clonotype was picked up many times. A library made for alpha chains picked up this beta chain off target, so its size means little. The V and J genes are TRBV6-7 and TRBJ2-3, with 11 bases lining up with TRBD2. TRBV6-7 has ORF status, its function being uncertain. The CDR3 has 15 residues. V was pared by 2 bases and J by 5 bases, with 3 bases of the junction left unmatched. The CDR3 sequence: CASSYASGGRDTQYF. CDR3 DNA sequence: TGTGCCAGCAGTTACGCTAGCGGGGGGCGAGATACGCAGTATTTT.

In the case of this clonotype: This beta chain is an off-target read within a library intended for alpha chains, so its frequency means little. CDR3 sequence (DNA): TGCGCCAGCAGCTTGTTGGGACCTTCGAACACCGGGGAGCTGTTTTTT. This codes for CASSLLGPSNTGELFF. This chain links TRBV5-1 with TRBJ2-2; either TRBD1 or TRBD2 may fit D (5 bases each). Germline CDR1 is SGHRS and CDR2 is YFSETQ. V lost 1 base, J lost 0 bases, and 10 bases lay in between. This CDR3 region has 16 residues.

This clonotype was counted many times. This beta chain turned up in a library designed for alpha chains; as an off-target read, its abundance says little. The chain links TRBV6-2 or TRBV6-3 to TRBJ2-7; the D gene is possibly TRBD2 (6 bases). The V end lost 9 bases, the J end lost 2 bases, and 17 bases lay between the germline ends. Germline CDR1 reads MNHEY; CDR2 reads SVGEGT. This CDR3 is 14 amino acids long. The DNA for the CDR3 is TGTGCCAGTCAGGACTGGGGGGTTACCTACGAGCAGTACTTC. Protein product: CASQDWGVTYEQYF.

There are many counts of this clonotype. Found in a library prepared for alpha chains, this beta chain is an off-target read, and its abundance has little meaning. The chain recombines TRBV20-1 with TRBJ1-1; 10 bases are a match to TRBD1. The CDR3 consists of 17 residues. After removal of 3 bases from V and 5 bases from J, the junction contained 15 bases not matched to a gene. Germline CDR1 and CDR2: DFQATT and SNEGSKA (reference sequence). The CDR3 spells CSASAPGQGRIWTEAFF. CDR3 coding DNA: TGCAGTGCTAGTGCTCCGGGACAGGGGAGAATTTGGACTGAAGCTTTCTTT.

Sample share makes this clonotype medium-sized. This beta chain is a stray sequence in a library constructed for alpha chains; its clone size is not meaningful. The gene calls are TRBV20-1 and TRBJ2-5, with 11 bases identical to TRBD1. Germline CDR1 is DFQATT and CDR2 is SNEGSKA (reference sequence). The CDR3 is 17 residues long. V gave up 1 base and J gave up 4 bases; unmatched junction bases: 11. CDR3: CSARAGGTGGISETQYF. CDR3 DNA: TGCAGTGCTAGAGCAGGAGGGACAGGGGGAATCTCAGAGACCCAGTACTTC.

This clonotype was picked up many times. In a library made to pick up alpha chains, this beta chain is a stray read with a size that means little. The gene calls are TRBV5-1 and TRBJ2-7; no clear D. Per germline, CDR1 SGHRS and CDR2 YFSETQ. Trimming cost V 2 bases and J 2 bases, with 8 bases left between them. The CDR3 is 13 amino acids. Here the CDR3 reads CASSFDHPYEQYF. The CDR3, as DNA: TGCGCCAGCAGCTTTGACCACCCCTACGAGCAGTACTTC.

This clonotype came up many times. This beta chain is off target for a library built for alpha chains, so its abundance means little. CDR3: CASSFQQSETQYF. CDR3 sequence (DNA): TGTGCCAGCAGCTTTCAGCAGTCAGAGACCCAGTACTTC. V and J are TRBV11-3 and TRBJ2-5; unclear D gene. The CDR3 runs 13 residues. V was clipped by 3 bases and J by 4 bases, with 9 bases between them. Germline CDR1 SGHNT, CDR2 YENEEA. The full variable domain, with the rest looked up from reference TRBV11-3 and TRBJ2-5, is EAGVVQSPRYKIIEKKQPVAFWCNPISGHNTLYWYLQNLGQGPELLIRYENEEAVDDSQLPKDRFSAERLKGVDSTLKIQPAELGDSAVYLCASSFQQSETQYFGPGTRLLVL.

This clonotype was seen at least ten times. A library made for alpha chains picked up this beta chain off target, so its size means little. The rearrangement joins TRBV19 to TRBJ1-5; the match to TRBD1 covers 9 bases. The trim removed 6 bases at V and 8 bases at J, leaving 11 bases unmatched. Germline CDR1 reads LNHDA; CDR2 reads SQIVND (reference sequence). The CDR3 sequence is 15 residues long. The CDR3 sequence is CASRKTGGLREPQHF. CDR3 nucleotides: TGTGCCAGTAGAAAGACAGGGGGGCTAAGGGAGCCCCAGCATTTT.

This clonotype was seen repeatedly, ten times or more. In a library made to pick up alpha chains, this beta chain is a stray read with a size that means little. J is TRBJ2-7 and V is TRBV27; TRBD1 matches 8 bases. The CDR3 is 17 amino acids. The germline gives CDR1 MNHEY, CDR2 SMNVEV (reference sequence). J gave up 6 bases and V 0 bases, and 13 bases lay outside the gene matches. Here the CDR3 reads CASSLSLLSDREREQYF. The CDR3 DNA reads TGTGCCAGCAGTTTATCCTTACTGTCGGACAGGGAACGCGAGCAGTACTTC.

This clonotype showed up many times. Within a library made for alpha chains, this beta chain is off target, and its count is uninformative. The gene calls are TRBV5-6 and TRBJ2-7, with no clear D. This CDR3 has 9 amino acids. V shed 5 bases and J shed 4 bases, with 1 base lying between them. Per germline, CDR1 SGHDT and CDR2 YYEEEE. The CDR3 nucleotides are TGTGCCAGCAGTTACGAGCAGTACTTC. Protein sequence: CASSYEQYF.

Ten or more counts support this clonotype. Because the library targeted alpha chains, this beta chain is an off-target read whose size means little. The chain uses TRBV12-3 or TRBV12-4 and TRBJ2-7; the match to TRBD2 covers 9 bases. The CDR3 runs 14 residues. With 5 bases clipped from V and 6 bases from J, the junction kept 8 bases outside the gene matches. The CDR3 coding sequence is TGTGCCAGCAGTGACCGGACTAGCGTCCCCGAGCAGTACTTC. Translating gives CASSDRTSVPEQYF.

This clonotype was detected ten times or more. Because the library targeted alpha chains, this beta chain is an off-target read whose size means little. This rearrangement joins TRBV29-1 to TRBJ1-2; D is ambiguous. The V gene's germline CDR1 is SQVTM and CDR2 ANQGSEA. Trimming took 0 bases from V and 0 from J, leaving 14 bases between them. The CDR3 contains 16 residues. CDR3 sequence reads: CSVEDGVSVANYGYTF. The CDR3 DNA sequence: TGCAGCGTTGAAGATGGGGTCAGTGTCGCTAACTATGGCTACACCTTC. The complete variable domain, with remaining parts taken from reference TRBV29-1 and TRBJ1-2, reads SAVISQKPSRDICQRGTSLTIQCQVDSQVTMMFWYRQQPGQSLTLIATANQGSEATYESGFVIDKFPISRPNLTFSTLTVSNMSPEDSSIYLCSVEDGVSVANYGYTFGSGTRLTVV.

This clonotype was counted ten times or more. The size of this beta chain means little, since it is a stray read in a library made for alpha chains. The chain combines TRBV6-4 with TRBJ2-7; the match to TRBD1 covers 9 bases. CDR3 length: 16 residues. The ends lost 10 bases at V and 0 bases at J; junction bases unmatched: 13. Germline-derived CDR1 and CDR2 are MRHNA and SNTAGT. The CDR3 DNA reads TGTGCCACCCTCCCACTCCCGGGACAGGGCTCCTACGAGCAGTACTTC. Its translation: CATLPLPGQGSYEQYF.

About this clonotype: This beta chain appears as a stray read in a library generated for alpha chains; its size is not informative. The genes are TRBV6-2 or TRBV6-3 and TRBJ2-3, with 7 bases matching TRBD2. This CDR3 contains 14 residues. The germline CDR1 and CDR2 sequences are MNHEY and SVGEGT. V dropped 6 bases and J dropped 2; count of bases not matched to a gene: 5. CDR3 coding DNA: TGTGCCAGCAGCGCGGGACTATCCACAGATACGCAGTATTTT. Translated, it gives CASSAGLSTDTQYF.

This clonotype was seen repeatedly, ten times or more. This beta chain slipped into a library made for alpha chains as a stray read, so its size is not meaningful. This chain uses TRBV9 with TRBJ2-7; 9 bases are shared with TRBD1. This CDR3 contains 15 residues. V dropped 0 bases and J dropped 6; count of bases not matched to a gene: 7. Germline V gene lookup returns CDR1 SGDLS and CDR2 YYNGEE. This CDR3 reads CASSVVGDRASEQYF. The CDR3 bases are TGTGCCAGCAGCGTAGTCGGGGACAGGGCATCCGAGCAGTACTTC. Supplemented by reference TRBV9 and TRBJ2-7, the full variable domain reads DSGVTQTPKHLITATGQRVTLRCSPRSGDLSVYWYQQSLDQGLQFLIQYYNGEERAKGNILERFSAQQFPDLHSELNLSSLELGDSALYFCASSVVGDRASEQYFGPGTRLTVT.

This clonotype has ten or more counts. As an off-target read in a library built for alpha chains, this beta chain has a frequency of little significance. V gene TRBV5-1 combines with J gene TRBJ2-3; D is perhaps TRBD2 (5 bases). Trimming cost V 4 bases and J 2 bases, with 8 bases left between them. The CDR3 covers 13 residues. Germline V CDR1 and CDR2: SGHRS, YFSETQ. CDR3 in amino acids: CASSPGNTDTQYF. For the CDR3, the DNA is TGCGCCAGCAGCCCCGGGAACACAGATACGCAGTATTTT.

This clonotype was seen ten or more times. Within a library made for alpha chains, this beta chain is off target, and its count is uninformative. The V and J genes are TRBV14 and TRBJ1-1, with D unclear. Trimming removed 1 base at V and 7 bases at J, with 13 bases between. CDR3 length: 14 amino acids. The germline V gene has CDR1 SGHDN and CDR2 FVKESK. CDR3 sequence (DNA): TGTGCCAGCAGCCAAGTCTACGGTAGGAGTGAAGCTTTCTTT. It specifies CASSQVYGRSEAFF.

Many counts were recorded for this clonotype. This beta chain is a stray sequence in a library constructed for alpha chains; its clone size is not meaningful. The chain uses TRBV11-2 and TRBJ1-6; 7 nucleotides align to TRBD1. The germline CDR1 and CDR2 sequences are SGHAT and FQNNGV. Germline trimming cut 2 bases from V and 6 bases from J; bases unmatched to any gene: 10. The CDR3 has 17 residues. The CDR3 region is CASSLTGALGANSPLHF. The CDR3 DNA follows: TGTGCCAGCAGCTTAACAGGGGCCCTCGGCGCTAATTCACCCCTCCACTTT.

This clonotype was seen a few times. This beta chain is an off-target read within a library intended for alpha chains, so its frequency means little. This chain links TRBV5-1 with TRBJ2-7, with D unresolved. V dropped 4 bases and J dropped 2 bases, with 7 bases sitting between them. Germline-derived CDR1 and CDR2 are SGHRS and YFSETQ. This CDR3 spans 12 amino acids. In nucleotides, the CDR3 is TGCGCCAGCAGCCCCCCGGCCTACGAGCAGTACTTC. The encoded protein is CASSPPAYEQYF.

This clonotype was recorded at least ten times. Within a library made for alpha chains, this beta chain is off target, and its count is uninformative. V usage is TRBV6-4 and J usage is TRBJ2-3, with D perhaps TRBD2 (6 bases). There are 15 residues in the CDR3. Per germline, CDR1 MRHNA and CDR2 SNTAGT. The V end was cut by 5 bases, the J end by 0 bases, with 12 bases between. The CDR3, as DNA: TGTGCCAGCAGTCCTGTAGCGGCTAGCACAGATACGCAGTATTTT. Translation gives CASSPVAASTDTQYF.

There are many counts of this clonotype. In a library made to pick up alpha chains, this beta chain is a stray read with a size that means little. The V gene is TRBV7-9, the J gene TRBJ2-7, with TRBD1 matching 7 bases. The CDR3 contains 19 residues. Unmatched junction bases numbered 17, after V lost 3 bases and J lost 0 bases. Germline V gene sequence: CDR1 SEHNR, CDR2 FQNEAQ (reference sequence). Here the CDR3 DNA reads TGTGCCAGCAGCTTCGCTACAGGACAGGTTGGCCCCCCCTCCTACGAGCAGTACTTC. Amino acids: CASSFATGQVGPPSYEQYF.